A selection of T cell receptor beta chains follows, all from one sample in a study of blood T cell repertoires in COVID-19. Clones were read by immunoSEQ multiplex PCR, and TCRdb kept only the in-frame ones, dropping some. The sample lists under 65,000 clones; approximately 86% were seen once. The sequencing input was peripheral blood. All receptors derive from a man in his sixties with acute or convalescent COVID-19. Each CDR3 is given with its conserved first and last residue. D genes are given only for firm matches.

TRBJ2-7,TRBV15,TRBD1,CATRRRDSPYEQYF
TRBJ2-7,TRBV28,TRBD1,CASSLGQGAYEQYF
TRBJ1-2,TRBV11-3,TRBD1,CASSPVGTGRTF
TRBJ2-3,TRBV27,TRBD1,CASSLYDRGTDTQYF
TRBJ2-1,TRBV2,TRBD2,CASSSLAELRGEQFF
TRBJ1-2,TRBV2,-,CASSEVNGGYTF
TRBJ1-5,TRBV5-5,-,CASSFGILSNQPQHF
TRBJ1-2,TRBV10-2,TRBD1,CASESGQGYGYTF
TRBJ1-1,TRBV6-6,TRBD1,CASSLSRTGGAEAFF
TRBJ1-1,TRBV15,TRBD1,CATSGYFGTGEVAFF
TRBJ1-1,TRBV6-5,-,CATIGQTNTEAFF
TRBJ2-1,TRBV28,TRBD2,CASRLAGGPIENEQFF
TRBJ1-6,TRBV7-6,-,CASSLAAHPGQNNSPLHF
TRBJ2-2,TRBV19,-,CASRSQEAYGELFF
TRBJ1-3,TRBV2,TRBD1,CASSRGTVGNTIYF
TRBJ2-3,TRBV7-9,-,CASSLGTFTFTDTQYF
TRBJ2-1,TRBV19,TRBD1,CASSIGPGTDSYNEQFF
TRBJ1-5,TRBV4-1,-,CASSQEYRVHQPQHF
TRBJ1-4,TRBV18,-,CASSPPGGIKKLFF
TRBJ2-1,TRBV9,TRBD2,CASTSGDYNEQFF
TRBJ2-7,TRBV5-8,-,CASSSGTPRSGEQYF
TRBJ2-3,TRBV7-3,TRBD2,CASSPGSLAGSTDTQYF
TRBJ1-1,TRBV9,-,CASSEGDLMNTEAFF
TRBJ2-2,TRBV11-2,TRBD1,CASSFLTGGPGELFF
TRBJ2-5,TRBV28,TRBD1,CASSDALDRGLGETQYF
TRBJ1-1,TRBV2,TRBD1,CASSIYRGRNTEAFF
TRBJ2-1,TRBV6-5,TRBD1,CASSYQGQAYNEQFF
TRBJ2-7,TRBV19,TRBD2,CASSMALAALYEQYF
TRBJ1-1,TRBV28,TRBD1,CAGGQGGGRNTEAFF
TRBJ2-3,TRBV5-4,-,CASSRSAEREYF
TRBJ2-1,TRBV5-1,TRBD2,CASSLEVSGSSYNEQFF
TRBJ1-2,TRBV28,TRBD1,CASSNFGDRGTLGSGYTF
TRBJ2-1,TRBV10-3,TRBD2,CANMALAGGEQFF
TRBJ2-7,TRBV6-2/TRBV6-3,-,CASSYPLRGPEQYF
TRBJ2-1,TRBV28,-,CASSFGQGSIFYNEQFF
TRBJ1-2,TRBV2,-,CASSEARKPYGYTF
TRBJ1-1,TRBV5-1,-,CASSLERRRSRGATEAFF